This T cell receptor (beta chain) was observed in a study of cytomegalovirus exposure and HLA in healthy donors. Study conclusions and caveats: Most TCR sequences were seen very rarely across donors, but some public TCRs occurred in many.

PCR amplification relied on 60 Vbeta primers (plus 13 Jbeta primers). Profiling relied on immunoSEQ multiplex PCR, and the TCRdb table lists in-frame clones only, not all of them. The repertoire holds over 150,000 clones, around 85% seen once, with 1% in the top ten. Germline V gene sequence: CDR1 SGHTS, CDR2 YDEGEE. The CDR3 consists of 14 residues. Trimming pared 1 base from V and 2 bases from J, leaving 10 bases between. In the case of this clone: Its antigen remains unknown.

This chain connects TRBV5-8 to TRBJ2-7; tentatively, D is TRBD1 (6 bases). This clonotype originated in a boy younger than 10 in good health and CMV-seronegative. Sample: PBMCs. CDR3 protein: CASSLFRGPYEQYF. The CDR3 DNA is TGTGCCAGCAGCTTGTTCAGGGGACCCTACGAGCAGTACTTC.